Following are 21 T cell receptor beta chains from one sample sequenced in a study of CD8 T cells in ankylosing spondylitis. TCRdb ran MiXCR on the 5' RACE reads and lists one entry per CDR3 protein. This table holds about 250,000 distinct CDR3 sequences, 30% to 35% found once. The sample consisted of blood, either unsorted or a sorted T cell fraction (not recorded which). Every receptor here comes from a male donor with ankylosing spondylitis or in good health (not recorded which).

The rearrangement links TRBV20-1 to TRBJ2-3, with D perhaps matching TRBD2 (5 bases). This CDR3 has 17 residues. V was shortened by 0 bases and J by 3 bases, with 19 bases between the two germline ends. Germline lookup yields CDR1 DFQATT and CDR2 SNEGSKA (reference sequence). The CDR3: CSARDPLALAYTDTQYF. The CDR3 DNA is TGCAGTGCTAGAGATCCCCTAGCACTCGCCTATACAGATACGCAGTATTTT.

The gene calls are TRBV6-6 and TRBJ1-5; no clear D. Germline lookup yields CDR1 MNHNY and CDR2 SVGAGI (reference sequence). Trimming removed 2 bases at V and 9 bases at J, with 8 bases between. CDR3 length equals 12 residues. The CDR3 DNA follows: TGTGCCAGCAGTTACGAGGAAACGCCCCAGCATTTT. It yields the protein CASSYEETPQHF.

The sample holds a few counts of this clonotype. CDR3 nucleotides: TGCAGTGCTCCCCTAGATCCCGGGGAGCTGTTTTTT. As protein: CSAPLDPGELFF. The chain links TRBV20-1 to TRBJ2-2; D gene ambiguous. This CDR3 is 12 amino acids long. V lost 5 bases to trimming and J lost 6 bases, with 10 bases between them. Germline assignment: CDR1 DFQATT and CDR2 SNEGSKA (reference sequence).

As concerns this clonotype: One end of the junction varies from germline; a read error may be responsible. V usage is TRBV20-1 and J usage is TRBJ2-7; TRBD2 agrees at 9 bases. CDR3 length: 13 amino acids. The germline V gene has CDR1 DFQATT and CDR2 SNEGSKA (reference sequence). The CDR3 nucleotides read TGCAGCGCTAGCGGGGTGAACTCCTACGAGCAGTACTTC. Encoded protein: CSASGVNSYEQYF.

This clonotype was counted ten times or more. The chain carries TRBV27 and TRBJ2-4; 7 bases fit TRBD2. The CDR3 has 13 amino acids. Germline assignment: CDR1 MNHEY and CDR2 SMNVEV (reference sequence). For the CDR3, the DNA is TGTGCGACCAGGGAGGGCAAAAGGAACATTCAGTACTTC. It codes for CATREGKRNIQYF.

In this sample, this clonotype turned up a few times. The gene calls are TRBV12-3 or TRBV12-4 and TRBJ2-1; D unresolved. The CDR3 covers 15 residues. Between the trimmed V and J ends, which lost 1 base and 5 bases, there was a span of 12 bases. CDR3 region: CASSLGPGTNNEQFF. The CDR3 bases are TGTGCCAGCAGTTTAGGGCCCGGAACGAACAATGAGCAGTTCTTC.

The rearrangement uses TRBV7-9 and TRBJ2-7; D is undetermined. V shed 1 base and J shed 3 bases, with 7 bases lying between them. The CDR3 spans 13 residues. CDR1 is SEHNR and CDR2 is FQNEAQ in the germline V gene (reference sequence). CDR3 nucleotides: TGTGCCAGCAGCTTAGTGTCCCACTACGAGCAGTACTTC. It translates to CASSLVSHYEQYF. Full variable domain (rest looked up from reference TRBV7-9 and TRBJ2-7): DTGVSQNPRHKITKRGQNVTFRCDPISEHNRLYWYRQTLGQGPEFLTYFQNEAQLEKSRLLSDRFSAERPKGSFSTLEIQRTEQGDSAMYLCASSLVSHYEQYFGPGTRLTVT.

V gene TRBV5-1 combines with J gene TRBJ1-6; TRBD1 aligns across 10 bases. The germline gives CDR1 SGHRS, CDR2 YFSETQ. The V gene end was trimmed by 3 bases and the J gene end by 9 bases; junction bases not matched to a gene: 12. The length of the CDR3 is 17 residues. The CDR3 sequence is CASSSGPLTGGGSPLHF. CDR3 nucleotides: TGCGCCAGCAGCTCTGGGCCGCTGACAGGGGGCGGTTCACCCCTCCACTTT.

This chain uses TRBV5-8 with TRBJ2-7; D perhaps matches TRBD1 (5 bases). The CDR3 is made up of 15 amino acids. Per the germline V gene, CDR1 is SGHTS and CDR2 is YDEGEE. The V gene lost 0 bases and the J gene lost 4 bases, with 14 bases spanning the gap. CDR3: CASSLGAGSRYEQYF. The CDR3 DNA is TGTGCCAGCAGCTTGGGGGCAGGGTCAAGATACGAGCAGTACTTC. Drawing the rest from reference TRBV5-8 and TRBJ2-7, the complete variable domain is EAGVTQSPTHLIKTRGQQATLRCSPISGHTSVYWYQQALGLGLQFLLWYDEGEERNRGNFPPRFSGRQFPNYSSELNVNALELEDSALYLCASSLGAGSRYEQYFGPGTRLTVT.

The chain links TRBV5-5 to TRBJ1-1, with 10 bases matching TRBD1. Losses at the gene ends were 3 bases for V and 4 bases for J; bases not matched to a gene: 3. The CDR3 runs to 14 residues. Germline V gene data show CDR1 as SGHKS and CDR2 as YYEKEE (reference sequence). The CDR3 DNA reads as TGTGCCAGCAGCTGGGACAGGGGCCCCACTGAAGCTTTCTTT. As protein: CASSWDRGPTEAFF.

This clonotype was counted only a few times. The CDR3 nucleotides are TGCAGTGCAAGACAGGGGGCTTATGGCTACACCTTC. Its translation is CSARQGAYGYTF. The rearrangement uses TRBV20-1 and TRBJ1-2; 10 nucleotides agree with TRBD1. The CDR3 consists of 12 residues. Trimming removed 6 bases from V and 5 bases from J; junction bases left unmatched: 3. Germline V gene lookup returns CDR1 DFQATT and CDR2 SNEGSKA (reference sequence).

The CDR3 DNA follows: TGCAGCGTTGATAGTTACAGCGTCGACTATGGCTACACCTTC. The encoded protein is CSVDSYSVDYGYTF. The rearrangement links TRBV29-1 to TRBJ1-2; D not resolved. V was shortened by 3 bases and J by 3 bases, with 14 bases between the two germline ends. There are 14 residues in the CDR3. Germline CDR1 reads SQVTM; CDR2 reads ANQGSEA.

This clonotype was seen more than once but under ten times. V usage is TRBV20-1 and J usage is TRBJ2-2; 8 nucleotides match TRBD1. Germline values: CDR1 DFQATT, CDR2 SNEGSKA (reference sequence). The CDR3 sequence is 16 residues long. With V trimmed by 3 bases and J by 4 bases, 10 bases remained unmatched. The CDR3 reads CSARGDRGSGTGELFF. In DNA form, the CDR3 reads TGCAGTGCTAGGGGAGACAGGGGATCGGGCACCGGGGAGCTGTTTTTT.

This rearrangement joins TRBV10-2 to TRBJ2-2; 13 nucleotides align to TRBD2. After removal of 1 base from V and 5 bases from J, the junction contained 4 bases not matched to a gene. CDR3 size: 17 residues. CDR1 and CDR2 (germline): WSHSY, SAAADI. The CDR3 DNA reads as TGCGCCAGCAGTGAGTTAGGGACTAGCGGGAATACCGGGGAGCTGTTTTTT. Amino acid sequence: CASSELGTSGNTGELFF.

The chain has TRBV7-9 and TRBJ2-5; D not certain. The V end lost 11 bases, the J end lost 3 bases, and 16 bases lay between the germline ends. The V gene's germline CDR1 is SEHNR and CDR2 FQNEAQ (reference sequence). The length of the CDR3 is 13 residues. CDR3 in amino acids: CASLGGPEETQYF. DNA of the CDR3: TGTGCCTCTCTAGGTGGACCCGAAGAGACCCAGTACTTC.

V and J are TRBV29-1 and TRBJ2-3, with D possibly matching TRBD2 (5 bases). V dropped 4 bases and J dropped 0 bases, with 8 bases sitting between them. The V gene's germline CDR1 is SQVTM and CDR2 ANQGSEA. The CDR3 spans 13 residues. CDR3: CSVAGESTDTQYF. DNA for the CDR3: TGCAGCGTTGCCGGGGAAAGCACAGATACGCAGTATTTT.

The chain joins TRBV27 to TRBJ2-3; possible D gene TRBD2, 5 bases. The CDR3 length is 14 residues. Germline V CDR1 and CDR2: MNHEY, SMNVEV (reference sequence). Trimming shortened V by 6 bases and J by 3 bases, and 13 bases separated the two germline ends. As DNA, the CDR3 is TGTGCCAGCAGCAGCGGATGGGGAACAGATACGCAGTATTTT. This gives the protein CASSSGWGTDTQYF.

The chain uses TRBV12-3 or TRBV12-4 and TRBJ2-1, with D perhaps given as TRBD1 or TRBD2 (5 bases each). This CDR3 contains 13 residues. V lost 6 bases, J lost 6 bases, and 12 bases lay in between. In DNA, the CDR3 is TGTGCCAGCAGCACGCCGGGACCCAATGAGCAGTTCTTC. This gives the protein CASSTPGPNEQFF.

This chain links TRBV12-3 or TRBV12-4 with TRBJ2-1; no clear D gene. There are 15 residues in the CDR3. Trimming stripped 3 bases from V and 5 bases from J, with 14 bases between. CDR3 DNA sequence: TGTGCCAGCAGTTTCTCGAGCGTCAGCAACAATGAGCAGTTCTTC. This sequence encodes CASSFSSVSNNEQFF.

This chain uses TRBV5-1 with TRBJ1-2; TRBD1 might be the D (5 bases). Germline lookup yields CDR1 SGHRS and CDR2 YFSETQ. CDR3 length equals 15 residues. The V and J ends lost 0 bases and 1 base respectively, with 10 bases between them. This CDR3 is CASSLEAGRNYGYTF. CDR3 in DNA: TGCGCCAGCAGCTTGGAGGCAGGGCGTAACTATGGCTACACCTTC.

Here the CDR3 DNA reads TGTGCCAGCAGCCTTTGGACAGAATTTTACAATGAGCAGTTCTTC. Its protein product is CASSLWTEFYNEQFF. The chain has TRBV11-2 and TRBJ2-1, with D possibly TRBD1 on 6 matching bases. The CDR3 has 15 amino acids. In germline, CDR1 is SGHAT, CDR2 FQNNGV. The V end lost 5 bases, the J end lost 4 bases, and 15 bases lay between the germline ends.